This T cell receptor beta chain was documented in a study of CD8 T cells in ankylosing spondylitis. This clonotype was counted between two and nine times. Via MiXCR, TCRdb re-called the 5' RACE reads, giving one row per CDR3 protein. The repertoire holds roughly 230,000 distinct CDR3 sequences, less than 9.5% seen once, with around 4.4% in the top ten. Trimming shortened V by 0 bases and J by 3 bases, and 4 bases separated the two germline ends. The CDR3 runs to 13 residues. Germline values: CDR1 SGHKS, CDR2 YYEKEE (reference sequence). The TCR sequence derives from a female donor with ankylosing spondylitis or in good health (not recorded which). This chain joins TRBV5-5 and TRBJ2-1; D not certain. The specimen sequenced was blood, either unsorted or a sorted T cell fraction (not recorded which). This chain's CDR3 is CASSLDVYNEQFF. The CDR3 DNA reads TGTGCCAGCAGCTTGGACGTCTACAATGAGCAGTTCTTC.